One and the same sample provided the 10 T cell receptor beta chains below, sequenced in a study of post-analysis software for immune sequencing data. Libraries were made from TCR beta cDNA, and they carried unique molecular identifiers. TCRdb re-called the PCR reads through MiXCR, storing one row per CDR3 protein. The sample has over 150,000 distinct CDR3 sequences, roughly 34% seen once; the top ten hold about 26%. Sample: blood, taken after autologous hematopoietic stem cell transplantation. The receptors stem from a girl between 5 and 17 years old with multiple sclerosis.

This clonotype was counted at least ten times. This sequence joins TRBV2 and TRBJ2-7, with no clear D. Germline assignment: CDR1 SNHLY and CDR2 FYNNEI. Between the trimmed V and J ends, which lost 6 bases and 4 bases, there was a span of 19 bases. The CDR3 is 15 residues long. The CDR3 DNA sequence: TGTGCCAGCAGCCCCCCCCGAGGACCGCGTTACGAGCAGTACTTC. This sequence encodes CASSPPRGPRYEQYF. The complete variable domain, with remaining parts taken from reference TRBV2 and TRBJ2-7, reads EPEVTQTPSHQVTQMGQEVILRCVPISNHLYFYWYRQILGQKVEFLVSFYNNEISEKSEIFDDQFSVERPDGSNFTLKIRSTKLEDSAMYFCASSPPRGPRYEQYFGPGTRLTVT.

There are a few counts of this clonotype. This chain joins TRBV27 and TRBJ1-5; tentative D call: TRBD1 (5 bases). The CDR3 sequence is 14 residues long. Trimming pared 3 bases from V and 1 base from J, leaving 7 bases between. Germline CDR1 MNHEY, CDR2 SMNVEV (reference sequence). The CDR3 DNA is TGTGCCAGCAGTTTGGGGGAGAGCAATCAGCCCCAGCATTTT. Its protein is CASSLGESNQPQHF.

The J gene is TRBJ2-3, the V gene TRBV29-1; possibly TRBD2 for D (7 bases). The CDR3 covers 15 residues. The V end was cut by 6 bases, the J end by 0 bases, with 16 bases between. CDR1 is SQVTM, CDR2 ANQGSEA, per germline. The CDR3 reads CSVAQEGGSTDTQYF. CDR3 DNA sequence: TGCAGCGTGGCTCAGGAGGGGGGGAGCACAGATACGCAGTATTTT.

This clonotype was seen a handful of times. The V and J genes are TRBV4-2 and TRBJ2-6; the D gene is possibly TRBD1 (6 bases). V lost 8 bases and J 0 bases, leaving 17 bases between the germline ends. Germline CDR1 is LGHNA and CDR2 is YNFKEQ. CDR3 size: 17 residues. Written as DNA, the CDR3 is TGTGCCAGCTCCCGACCGGACAGCCACTCTGGGGCCAACGTCCTGACTTTC. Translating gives CASSRPDSHSGANVLTF.

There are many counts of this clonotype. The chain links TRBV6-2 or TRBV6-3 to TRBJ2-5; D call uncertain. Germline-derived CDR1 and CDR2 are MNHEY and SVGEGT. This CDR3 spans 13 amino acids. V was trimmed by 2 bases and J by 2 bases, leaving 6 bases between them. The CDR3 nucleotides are TGTGCCAGCAGTTACCAGCTACAAGAGACCCAGTACTTC. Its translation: CASSYQLQETQYF.

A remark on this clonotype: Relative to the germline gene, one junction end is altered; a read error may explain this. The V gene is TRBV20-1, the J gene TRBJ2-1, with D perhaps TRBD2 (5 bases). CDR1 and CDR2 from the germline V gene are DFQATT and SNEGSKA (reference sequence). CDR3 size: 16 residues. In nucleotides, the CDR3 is TGCGGTGCTACCCCCCCGGGCAGTCTAACCGGGATGGTTAAGTTCTTC. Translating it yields CGATPPGSLTGMVKFF.

Written as DNA, the CDR3 is TGTGCCAGCACGTGGGGACTAGCGGGAGTTTATGAGCAGTTCTTC. This translates into CASTWGLAGVYEQFF. This chain joins TRBV12-3 or TRBV12-4 and TRBJ2-1, with 14 positions matching TRBD2. The CDR3 is 15 residues long. The V and J ends lost 7 bases and 8 bases, in that order; junction bases with no gene match: 7.

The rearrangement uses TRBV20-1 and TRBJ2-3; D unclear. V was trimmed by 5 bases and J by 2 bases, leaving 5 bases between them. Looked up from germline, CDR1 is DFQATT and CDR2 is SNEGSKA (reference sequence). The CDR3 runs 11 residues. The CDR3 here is CSALYTDTQYF. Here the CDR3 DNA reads TGCAGTGCTTTGTACACAGATACGCAGTATTTT.

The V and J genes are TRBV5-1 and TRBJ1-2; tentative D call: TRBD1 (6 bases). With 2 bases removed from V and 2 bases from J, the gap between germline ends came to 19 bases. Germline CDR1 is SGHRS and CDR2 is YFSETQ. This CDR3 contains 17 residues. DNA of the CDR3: TGCGCCAGCAGCTTAGGACGGCAGGGGTTTAGAAACTATGGCTACACCTTC. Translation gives CASSLGRQGFRNYGYTF.

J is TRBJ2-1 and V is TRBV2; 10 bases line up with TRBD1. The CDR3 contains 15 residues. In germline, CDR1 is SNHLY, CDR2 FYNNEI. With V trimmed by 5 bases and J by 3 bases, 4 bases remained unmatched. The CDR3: CASSRQGASYNEQFF. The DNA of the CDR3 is TGTGCCAGCAGTCGACAGGGGGCTAGCTACAATGAGCAGTTCTTC.